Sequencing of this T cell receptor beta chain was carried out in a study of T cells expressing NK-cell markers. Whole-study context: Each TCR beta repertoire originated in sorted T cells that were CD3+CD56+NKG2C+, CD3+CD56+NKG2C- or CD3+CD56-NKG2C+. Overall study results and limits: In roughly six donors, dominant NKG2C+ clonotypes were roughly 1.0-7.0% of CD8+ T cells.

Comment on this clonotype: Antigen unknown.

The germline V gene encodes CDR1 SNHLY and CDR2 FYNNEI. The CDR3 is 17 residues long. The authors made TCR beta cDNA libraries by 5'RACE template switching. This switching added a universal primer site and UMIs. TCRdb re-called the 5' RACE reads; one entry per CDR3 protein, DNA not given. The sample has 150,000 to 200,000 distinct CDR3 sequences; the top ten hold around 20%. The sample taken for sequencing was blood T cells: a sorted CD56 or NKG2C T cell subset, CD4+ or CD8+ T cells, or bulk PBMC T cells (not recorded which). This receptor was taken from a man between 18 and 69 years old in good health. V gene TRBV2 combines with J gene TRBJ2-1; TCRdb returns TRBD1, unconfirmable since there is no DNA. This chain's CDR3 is CASSEGTGGFAYNEQFF.